This TCR beta chain is drawn from a study of T cells in Graves' hyperthyroidism and ophthalmopathy. This clonotype showed up many times. Authors of the study amplified TCR beta CDR3 regions from RNA transcripts. TCR CDR3 underwent first-round RT-PCR with the HTBI primer set. MiXCR, applied by TCRdb to the multiplex PCR reads, yields one record per CDR3 protein. The profile covers 300,000 to 450,000 distinct CDR3 sequences, with 15% to 18% appearing a single time and about a quarter taken by the ten largest. V gave up 7 bases and J gave up 6 bases; unmatched junction bases: 7. The CDR3 has 13 residues. Germline V lookup: CDR1 SQVTM, CDR2 ANQGSEA. The sample, blood from the first hyperthyroidism diagnosis, precedes any ophthalmopathy symptoms.

The rearrangement joins TRBV29-1 to TRBJ1-5; 9 bases are shared with TRBD1. The sample taken for sequencing was blood. The TCR originated in a woman younger than 30 with Graves' hyperthyroidism that later progressed to Graves' ophthalmopathy. CDR3 sequence: CSAGTGIGQPQHF. CDR3 DNA sequence: TGCAGCGCTGGGACAGGGATTGGTCAGCCCCAGCATTTT.